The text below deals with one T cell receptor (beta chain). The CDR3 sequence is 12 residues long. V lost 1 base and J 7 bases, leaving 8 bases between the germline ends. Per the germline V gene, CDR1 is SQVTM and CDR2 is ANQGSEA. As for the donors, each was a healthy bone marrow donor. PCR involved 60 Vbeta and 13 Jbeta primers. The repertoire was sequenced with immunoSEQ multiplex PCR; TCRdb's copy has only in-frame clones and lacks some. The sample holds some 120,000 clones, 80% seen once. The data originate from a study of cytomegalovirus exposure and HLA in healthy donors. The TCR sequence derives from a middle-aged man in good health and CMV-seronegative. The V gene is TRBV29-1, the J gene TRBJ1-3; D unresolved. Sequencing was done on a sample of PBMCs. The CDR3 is CSVEAVGNTIYF. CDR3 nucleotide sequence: TGCAGCGTTGAAGCGGTGGGCAACACCATATATTTT.